The clone carrying this T cell receptor (beta chain) appeared a single time. The repertoire was sequenced with immunoSEQ multiplex PCR; TCRdb's copy has only in-frame clones and lacks some. The table includes around 300,000 clones, 85% to 90% detected once. This sample was included in a study of blood T cell repertoires in COVID-19. About the study: In each case, the material was cDNA or gDNA derived from T cells, B-cell-depleted T cells, or PBMCs.

The germline CDR1 and CDR2 sequences are MDHEN and SYDVKM. Deletions cut 7 bases from V and 2 bases from J, with 9 bases between. The CDR3 extends over 13 amino acids. Participants, about 18 to 89 years old, spanned about 26 US areas. The rearrangement uses TRBV28 and TRBJ2-1; maybe TRBD2 (6 bases). The sequence came from a woman aged 18-35 years with acute COVID-19. Sequencing was carried out using PBMCs or T cells enriched from blood (not recorded which). This CDR3 is CASTRETYNEQFF. CDR3 in DNA: TGTGCCAGCACTCGGGAGACCTACAATGAGCAGTTCTTC. The whole variable domain, filled in from reference TRBV28 and TRBJ2-1, reads DVKVTQSSRYLVKRTGEKVFLECVQDMDHENMFWYRQDPGLGLRLIYFSYDVKMKEKGDIPEGYSVSREKKERFSLILESASTNQTSMYLCASTRETYNEQFFGPGTRLTVL.